These 27 T cell receptor beta chains were all obtained from the same sample, sequenced in a study of shared clonotypes between healthy human individuals (dated by TCRdb to 2018 to 2020). The library relied on the immunoSEQ multiplex PCR assay. As stored in TCRdb, this immuneACCESS dataset retains in-frame rearrangements with V and J assigned. A fraction of the clones does not appear; measured against another copy, unresolved V genes explain less than half of the discrepancy, and the remainder lacks a known reason. Here the sample has a few hundred thousand clones; around 90% occur a single time. The ten largest clones add up to around 15% of the sample. Sequencing was performed on memory CD8+ T cells sorted from blood. Per the publication, the cell subset or site label means: CD45RO+ cells pooled with CCR7-negative TemRA cells. The origin of the receptors is a man younger than 35 in good health.

The rearrangement joins TRBV11-2 to TRBJ2-1; 13 bases line up with TRBD2. The germline V gene encodes CDR1 SGHAT and CDR2 FQNNGV. This CDR3 has 15 residues. The V segment lost 0 bases and the J segment 9 bases; nucleotides outside the gene matches: 2. The DNA for the CDR3 is TGTGCCAGCAGCTTAGAACTAGCGGGAGGGTTTGAGCAGTTCTTC. It codes for CASSLELAGGFEQFF.

This chain connects TRBV6-1 to TRBJ1-1, with a possible D match to TRBD1 (6 bases). This CDR3 region has 13 residues. The germline gives CDR1 MNHNS, CDR2 SASEGT. V was shortened by 4 bases and J by 4 bases, with 10 bases between the two germline ends. CDR3 sequence: CASSGWGATEAFF. The CDR3 nucleotides are TGTGCCAGCAGTGGATGGGGGGCCACTGAAGCTTTCTTT.

This chain joins TRBV5-1 and TRBJ2-2; 11 nucleotides agree with TRBD2. Germline trimming cut 2 bases from V and 2 bases from J; bases unmatched to any gene: 8. The CDR3 spans 18 residues. From germline, CDR1 is SGHRS and CDR2 YFSETQ. The CDR3 is CASSLGGTSGSNTGELFF. The CDR3, as DNA: TGCGCCAGCAGCTTAGGGGGCACTAGCGGGAGTAACACCGGGGAGCTGTTTTTT.

This clone was seen only once. The chain carries TRBV5-4 and TRBJ2-3; possibly TRBD1 or TRBD2 for D (5 bases each). Germline CDR1 SGHNT, CDR2 YYREEE (reference sequence). Between the trimmed V and J ends, which lost 2 bases and 1 base, there was a span of 14 bases. This CDR3 region has 16 residues. CDR3 loop: CASSLGSGAGTDTQYF. CDR3 coding DNA: TGTGCCAGCAGCTTAGGGTCCGGGGCGGGCACAGATACGCAGTATTTT. The full variable domain, completed using reference TRBV5-4 and TRBJ2-3, is ETGVTQSPTHLIKTRGQQVTLRCSSQSGHNTVSWYQQALGQGPQFIFQYYREEENGRGNFPPRFSGLQFPNYSSELNVNALELDDSALYLCASSLGSGAGTDTQYFGPGTRLTVL.

The CDR3 protein is CAISEAGYEQYF. As DNA, the CDR3 is TGTGCCATCAGTGAGGCTGGCTACGAGCAGTACTTC. This rearrangement joins TRBV10-3 to TRBJ2-7; D ambiguous. V shed 2 bases and J shed 3 bases, with 5 bases lying between them. The germline V gene has CDR1 ENHRY and CDR2 SYGVKD. The CDR3 length is 12 residues.

This clone has a single count. The chain joins TRBV29-1 to TRBJ1-2; D remains ambiguous. Germline CDR1 and CDR2: SQVTM and ANQGSEA. This CDR3 comprises 14 residues. V gave up 2 bases and J gave up 9 bases, with 19 bases separating them. The CDR3 here is CSVEPSLNSESYTF. The DNA for the CDR3 is TGCAGCGTTGAACCTTCCCTAAATAGTGAGAGCTACACCTTC.

By sample share, this clone is medium-sized (0.01 to 0.1%). The chain links TRBV7-2 to TRBJ2-7; D is tentatively TRBD1 or TRBD2 (5 bases each). CDR1 is SGHTA, CDR2 FQGNSA, per germline. The CDR3 totals 14 residues. The germline V and J ends were trimmed by 7 bases and 3 bases, with 16 bases remaining between them. CDR3 residues: CASILGVPYYEQYF. CDR3 nucleotide sequence: TGTGCCAGCATCCTGGGGGTCCCCTACTACGAGCAGTACTTC.

V gene TRBV10-3 combines with J gene TRBJ1-5, with a tentative D call TRBD1 (6 bases). The CDR3 totals 16 residues. Germline V gene sequence: CDR1 ENHRY, CDR2 SYGVKD. The germline V and J ends were trimmed by 3 bases and 7 bases, with 19 bases remaining between them. The CDR3 DNA follows: TGTGCCATCAGTGATTTATGGACAGAGGGTCAGCAGCCCCAGCATTTT. Translating it yields CAISDLWTEGQQPQHF.

The chain carries TRBV25-1 and TRBJ1-6; no definite D call. The CDR3 has 17 amino acids. The germline V and J ends were trimmed by 1 base and 7 bases, with 17 bases remaining between them. Germline CDR1 reads MGHDK; CDR2 reads SYGVNS. CDR3 nucleotide sequence: TGTGCCAGCAGTGAATTTGCGGCCCTACAACCCAATTCACCCCTCCACTTT. Amino acid sequence: CASSEFAALQPNSPLHF.

The chain is built from TRBV25-1 and TRBJ2-2; no definite D call. The CDR3 sequence is 12 residues long. The ends were cut back, 1 base at V and 9 bases at J, with 6 bases in the middle. In germline, CDR1 is MGHDK, CDR2 SYGVNS. The CDR3 spells CASSESGWELFF. The DNA for the CDR3 is TGTGCCAGCAGTGAATCAGGATGGGAGCTGTTTTTT.

Turning to this clone: This sample also contains other DNA sequences that code for the same CDR3. This chain links TRBV7-9 with TRBJ1-2; D gene unclear. The germline V gene encodes CDR1 SEHNR and CDR2 FQNEAQ (reference sequence). The CDR3 contains 12 residues. Deletions cut 1 base from V and 8 bases from J, with 8 bases between. The CDR3: CASSLGGGGYTF. For the CDR3, the DNA is TGTGCCAGCAGCTTAGGGGGTGGCGGCTACACCTTC. The full variable domain, its missing parts supplied by reference TRBV7-9 and TRBJ1-2, is DTGVSQNPRHKITKRGQNVTFRCDPISEHNRLYWYRQTLGQGPEFLTYFQNEAQLEKSRLLSDRFSAERPKGSFSTLEIQRTEQGDSAMYLCASSLGGGGYTFGSGTRLTVV.

On this clone: This may stem from a read error, because a much larger clone lies one nucleotide away. Other nucleotide sequences in the sample specify the same CDR3. The rearrangement links TRBV11-2 to TRBJ2-7, with D unclear. Germline CDR1 and CDR2: SGHAT and FQNNGV. Trimming took 1 base from V and 3 from J, leaving 4 bases between them. The CDR3 consists of 12 residues. This CDR3 reads CASSLGSYEQYF. CDR3 nucleotide sequence: TGTGCCAGCAGCTTAGGCAGCTACGAGCAGTACTTC.

The genes are TRBV18 and TRBJ1-2, with a weak D call TRBD1 (6 bases). V lost 0 bases to trimming and J lost 7 bases, with 12 bases between them. Per germline, CDR1 KGHSH and CDR2 LQKENI. The CDR3 is 14 amino acids. The CDR3 DNA is TGTGCCAGCTCACCACCTGGGGGGCGTGGTGGCTACACCTTC. This codes for CASSPPGGRGGYTF. Full variable domain (rest looked up from reference TRBV18 and TRBJ1-2): NAGVMQNPRHLVRRRGQEARLRCSPMKGHSHVYWYRQLPEEGLKFMVYLQKENIIDESGMPKERFSAEFPKEGPSILRIQQVVRGDSAAYFCASSPPGGRGGYTFGSGTRLTVV.

The chain links TRBV10-3 to TRBJ1-1; 8 bases match TRBD1. CDR1 is ENHRY and CDR2 is SYGVKD in the germline V gene. The CDR3 is made up of 14 amino acids. V dropped 1 base and J dropped 4; count of bases not matched to a gene: 2. The CDR3 nucleotides read TGTGCCATCAGTGAGTTGGGGACAGGCACTGAAGCTTTCTTT. Protein: CAISELGTGTEAFF.

The J gene is TRBJ1-1, the V gene TRBV28, with D hard to call. The CDR3 has 16 amino acids. Trimming removed 2 bases from V and 0 bases from J, with 13 bases in between. CDR1 is MDHEN, CDR2 SYDVKM, per germline. The CDR3 region is CASSLVGRTVNTEAFF. DNA of the CDR3: TGTGCCAGCAGTTTAGTTGGGAGGACGGTGAACACTGAAGCTTTCTTT.

The chain is built from TRBV4-1 and TRBJ2-1; 10 bases are a match to TRBD2. The V and J ends lost 0 bases and 8 bases, in that order; junction bases with no gene match: 4. This CDR3 has 15 residues. Germline values: CDR1 MGHRA, CDR2 YSYEKL. CDR3 protein: CASSQEPSGSDEQFF. DNA of the CDR3: TGCGCCAGCAGCCAAGAGCCTAGCGGGAGTGATGAGCAGTTCTTC.

In its sample, this clone was seen once. The V call is TRBV7-9, the J call TRBJ2-1, with D possibly TRBD2 on 5 matching bases. Germline V gene data show CDR1 as SEHNR and CDR2 as FQNEAQ (reference sequence). V lost 9 bases, J lost 5 bases, and 14 bases lay in between. The length of the CDR3 is 13 residues. In nucleotides, the CDR3 is TGTGCCAGTACCCGGGGAATAAACAATGAGCAGTTCTTC. Translating gives CASTRGINNEQFF.

The rearrangement uses TRBV5-6 and TRBJ2-7; weak D call: TRBD1 (6 bases). Trimming stripped 4 bases from V and 5 bases from J, with 13 bases between. The CDR3 sequence is 13 residues long. Germline values: CDR1 SGHDT, CDR2 YYEEEE. CDR3 protein: CASSPGQTHEQYF. For the CDR3, the DNA is TGTGCCAGCAGCCCCGGACAGACCCACGAGCAGTACTTC.

The rearrangement joins TRBV30 to TRBJ2-7, with 11 positions matching TRBD2. V dropped 0 bases and J dropped 0; count of bases not matched to a gene: 4. The CDR3 spans 16 residues. Germline CDR1 GTSNPN, CDR2 SVGIG (reference sequence). The CDR3 DNA sequence: TGTGCCTGGAGTGTACCTAGCGGGGGGACCTCCTACGAGCAGTACTTC. Amino acids: CAWSVPSGGTSYEQYF.

The J gene is TRBJ2-2, the V gene TRBV7-9; TRBD2 matches at 9 bases. CDR3 length equals 17 residues. Per the germline V gene, CDR1 is SEHNR and CDR2 is FQNEAQ (reference sequence). Trimming took 1 base from V and 4 from J; bases not matched to a gene: 7. CDR3 amino acids: CASSLGLAGAVTGELFF. CDR3 nucleotides: TGTGCCAGCAGCTTAGGGTTAGCGGGAGCGGTCACCGGGGAGCTGTTTTTT. The entire variable domain, with the rest obtained from reference TRBV7-9 and TRBJ2-2, is as follows: DTGVSQNPRHKITKRGQNVTFRCDPISEHNRLYWYRQTLGQGPEFLTYFQNEAQLEKSRLLSDRFSAERPKGSFSTLEIQRTEQGDSAMYLCASSLGLAGAVTGELFFGEGSRLTVL.

This rearrangement joins TRBV5-1 to TRBJ1-1; no clear D. The germline V gene has CDR1 SGHRS and CDR2 YFSETQ. V was trimmed by 0 bases and J by 1 base, leaving 7 bases between them. The CDR3 spans 14 residues. Here the CDR3 DNA reads TGCGCCAGCAGCTTGGCCGCAGCGAACACTGAAGCTTTCTTT. Residues: CASSLAAANTEAFF.

The V and J genes are TRBV27 and TRBJ2-7; a possible D gene is TRBD1 (5 bases). Germline lookup yields CDR1 MNHEY and CDR2 SMNVEV (reference sequence). This CDR3 comprises 16 residues. The V and J ends lost 2 bases and 0 bases respectively, with 14 bases between them. In DNA, the CDR3 is TGTGCCAGCAGTTTACGCTACCAGGACATCTCCTACGAGCAGTACTTC. Translation gives CASSLRYQDISYEQYF.

This chain joins TRBV7-9 and TRBJ2-7; possible D gene TRBD2, 7 bases. The CDR3 is 17 amino acids. From germline, CDR1 is SEHNR and CDR2 FQNEAQ (reference sequence). The V and J ends lost 4 bases and 2 bases respectively, with 21 bases between them. The chain's CDR3 is CASSSSYRGGPPYEQYF. CDR3 DNA: TGTGCCAGCAGCTCGTCTTATAGGGGGGGGCCCCCCTACGAGCAGTACTTC.

The chain is built from TRBV6-6 and TRBJ1-6; possible D gene TRBD1, 5 bases. CDR1 and CDR2 from the germline V gene are MNHNY and SVGAGI (reference sequence). This CDR3 spans 14 amino acids. V was trimmed by 8 bases and J by 8 bases, leaving 16 bases between them. This CDR3 is CASVREERDSPLHF. CDR3 DNA sequence: TGTGCCAGCGTCAGGGAGGAGAGGGATTCACCCCTCCACTTT.

The V and J genes are TRBV21-1 and TRBJ2-7; the D call in the table, TRBD1, was not verified against the DNA. TRBV21-1 is designated a pseudogene. This CDR3 is built from 14 residues. For the CDR3, the DNA is TGTGCCAGCAGCAGGACCCCCAGGGATGGCGAGCAGTACTTC. It encodes CASSRTPRDGEQYF.

This clone was recorded only once. The chain recombines TRBV5-6 with TRBJ2-7, with 8 bases matching TRBD1. Trimming at V came to 4 bases and at J to 7 bases, leaving 16 bases not matched to a gene. Germline V gene sequence: CDR1 SGHDT, CDR2 YYEEEE. The CDR3 is 16 amino acids. The DNA of the CDR3 is TGTGCCAGCAGCCCAAGACAGGGGTTTGTAGCGTGGGAGCAGTACTTC. This sequence encodes CASSPRQGFVAWEQYF. Combining the CDR3 with reference TRBV5-6 and TRBJ2-7 gives the whole variable domain DAGVTQSPTHLIKTRGQQVTLRCSPKSGHDTVSWYQQALGQGPQFIFQYYEEEERQRGNFPDRFSGHQFPNYSSELNVNALLLGDSALYLCASSPRQGFVAWEQYFGPGTRLTVT.

The chain combines TRBV13 with TRBJ2-5, with 7 nucleotides matching TRBD1. In germline, CDR1 is PRHDT, CDR2 FYEKMQ (reference sequence). The CDR3 covers 15 residues. The J segment lost 4 bases and the V segment lost 5 bases, leaving 10 bases of the junction unmatched. The DNA for the CDR3 is TGTGCCAGCAGCCCGACAGGGTCAGCATCAGAGACCCAGTACTTC. Its translation: CASSPTGSASETQYF. Supplemented by reference TRBV13 and TRBJ2-5, the full variable domain reads AAGVIQSPRHLIKEKRETATLKCYPIPRHDTVYWYQQGPGQDPQFLISFYEKMQSDKGSIPDRFSAQQFSDYHSELNMSSLELGDSALYFCASSPTGSASETQYFGPGTRLLVL.